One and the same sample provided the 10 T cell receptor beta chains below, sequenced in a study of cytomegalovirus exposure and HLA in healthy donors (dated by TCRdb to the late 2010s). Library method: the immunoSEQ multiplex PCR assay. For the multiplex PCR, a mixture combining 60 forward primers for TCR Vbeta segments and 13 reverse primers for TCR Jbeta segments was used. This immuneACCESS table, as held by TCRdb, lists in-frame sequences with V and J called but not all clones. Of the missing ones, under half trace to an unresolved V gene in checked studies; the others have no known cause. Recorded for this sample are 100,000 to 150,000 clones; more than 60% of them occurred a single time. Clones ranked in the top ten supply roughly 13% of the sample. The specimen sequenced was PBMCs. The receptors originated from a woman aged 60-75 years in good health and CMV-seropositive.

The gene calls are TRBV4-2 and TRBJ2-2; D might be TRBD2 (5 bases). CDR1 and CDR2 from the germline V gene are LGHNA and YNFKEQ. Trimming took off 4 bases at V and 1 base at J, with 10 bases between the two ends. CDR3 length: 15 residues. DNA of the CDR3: TGTGCCAGCAGCCCCGGACTCGTGAACACCGGGGAGCTGTTTTTT. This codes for CASSPGLVNTGELFF.

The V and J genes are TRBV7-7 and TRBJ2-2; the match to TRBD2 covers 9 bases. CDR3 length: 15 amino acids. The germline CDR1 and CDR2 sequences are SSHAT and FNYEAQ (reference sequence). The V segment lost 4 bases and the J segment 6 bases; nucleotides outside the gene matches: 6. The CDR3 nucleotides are TGTGCCAGCAGCTCATCCGGCGGGAGGGCCGGGGAGCTGTTTTTT. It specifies CASSSSGGRAGELFF.

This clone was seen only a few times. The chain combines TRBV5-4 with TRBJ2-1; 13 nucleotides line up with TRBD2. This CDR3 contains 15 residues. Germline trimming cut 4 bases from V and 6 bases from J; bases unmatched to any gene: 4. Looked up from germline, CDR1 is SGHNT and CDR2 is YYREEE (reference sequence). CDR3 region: CASSLGLAGVNEQFF. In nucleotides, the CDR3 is TGTGCCAGCAGCCTCGGACTAGCGGGAGTCAATGAGCAGTTCTTC.

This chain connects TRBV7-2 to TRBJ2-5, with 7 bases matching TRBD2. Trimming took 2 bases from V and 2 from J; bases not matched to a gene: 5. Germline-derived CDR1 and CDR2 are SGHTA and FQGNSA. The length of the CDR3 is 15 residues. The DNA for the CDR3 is TGTGCCAGCAGCTTAACGGGGGGACCACAAGAGACCCAGTACTTC. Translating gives CASSLTGGPQETQYF.

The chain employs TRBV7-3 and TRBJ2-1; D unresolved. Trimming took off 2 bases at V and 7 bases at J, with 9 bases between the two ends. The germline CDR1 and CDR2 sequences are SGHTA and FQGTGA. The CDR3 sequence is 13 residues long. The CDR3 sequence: CASSLRSTNEQFF. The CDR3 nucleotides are TGTGCCAGCAGCTTACGGTCGACAAATGAGCAGTTCTTC. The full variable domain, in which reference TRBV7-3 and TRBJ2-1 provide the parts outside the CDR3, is GAGVSQTPSNKVTEKGKYVELRCDPISGHTALYWYRQSLGQGPEFLIYFQGTGAADDSGLPNDRFFAVRPEGSVSTLKIQRTERGDSAVYLCASSLRSTNEQFFGPGTRLTVL.

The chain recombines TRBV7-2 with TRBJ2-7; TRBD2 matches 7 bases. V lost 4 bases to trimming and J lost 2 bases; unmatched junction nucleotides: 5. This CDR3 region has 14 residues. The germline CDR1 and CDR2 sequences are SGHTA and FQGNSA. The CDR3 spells CASSSSGGTYEQYF. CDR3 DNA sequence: TGTGCCAGCAGCTCCTCGGGGGGTACCTACGAGCAGTACTTC. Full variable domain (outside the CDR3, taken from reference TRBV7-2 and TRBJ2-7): GAGVSQSPSNKVTEKGKDVELRCDPISGHTALYWYRQSLGQGLEFLIYFQGNSAPDKSGLPSDRFSAERTGGSVSTLTIQRTQQEDSAVYLCASSSSGGTYEQYFGPGTRLTVT.

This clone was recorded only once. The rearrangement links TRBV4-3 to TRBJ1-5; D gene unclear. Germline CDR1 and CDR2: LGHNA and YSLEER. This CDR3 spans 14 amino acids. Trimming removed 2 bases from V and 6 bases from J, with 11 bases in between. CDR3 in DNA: TGCGCCAGCAGCCAAATCGGGTACGCTCAGCCCCAGCATTTT. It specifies CASSQIGYAQPQHF.

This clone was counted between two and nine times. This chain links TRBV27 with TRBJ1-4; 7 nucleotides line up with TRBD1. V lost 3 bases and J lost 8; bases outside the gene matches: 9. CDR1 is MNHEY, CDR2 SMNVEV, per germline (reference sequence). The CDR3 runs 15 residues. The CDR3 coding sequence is TGTGCCAGCAGTTTTAGGAGACAGGGAGGCGAAAAACTGTTTTTT. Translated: CASSFRRQGGEKLFF.

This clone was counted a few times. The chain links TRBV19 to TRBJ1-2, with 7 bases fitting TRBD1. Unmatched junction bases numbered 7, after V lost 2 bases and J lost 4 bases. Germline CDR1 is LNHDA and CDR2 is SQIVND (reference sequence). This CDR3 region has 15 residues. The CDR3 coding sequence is TGTGCCAGTAGTATACAGGGGGATAGCGGCTATGGCTACACCTTC. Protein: CASSIQGDSGYGYTF.

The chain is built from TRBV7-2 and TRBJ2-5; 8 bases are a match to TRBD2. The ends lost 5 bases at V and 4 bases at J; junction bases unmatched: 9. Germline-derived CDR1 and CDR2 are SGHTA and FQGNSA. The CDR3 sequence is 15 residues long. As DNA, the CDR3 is TGTGCCAGCAGCCGCCGGGCGGGGGGCGCAGAGACCCAGTACTTC. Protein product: CASSRRAGGAETQYF.